This TCR beta chain derives from a study of T cell repertoires in cytomegalovirus infection. The study, taken as a whole, reports: The ex vivo response was dominated by HLA-C-restricted CMV-specific TCR beta clonotypes.

The germline V and J ends were trimmed by 4 bases and 3 bases, with 16 bases remaining between them. The CDR3 is 16 residues long. The germline gives CDR1 SGHAT, CDR2 FQNNGV. One entry per CDR3 protein, called by TCRdb with MiXCR from the reads. The data hold about 900,000 distinct CDR3 sequences, with roughly 30% observed a single time. This clonotype was seen many times. The antigen remains unidentified. The chain has TRBV11-2 and TRBJ2-1, with D possibly being TRBD1 (6 bases). The sequence came from a human donor in good health (CMV status not recorded). Some clones in this sample may be carry-over from other donors' samples. The material sequenced was cultured CD8+ T cells from PBMCs, taken from culture after CMV antigen stimulation. DNA for the CDR3: TGTGCCAGCAGCTCCCCCGGGGACACCTACTACAATGAGCAGTTCTTC. It translates to CASSSPGDTYYNEQFF.